What follows are 16 T cell receptor beta chains derived from one specimen sequenced in a study of blood T cell repertoires in COVID-19. Produced via immunoSEQ multiplex PCR; TCRdb's table is partial and in-frame only. The sample includes a few hundred thousand clones, about 85% of them seen just once. Material for sequencing was peripheral blood. These receptors were taken from a man aged 50 to 59 who had recovered from COVID-19.

The rearrangement links TRBV12-2 to TRBJ2-3; TRBD2 is the table's D call and was not checked against the DNA. TRBV12-2 is deemed a pseudogene. The CDR3 loop spans 18 amino acids. The CDR3 region has the DNA TGTGCAAGTCGCCCCTCTCCTCGAGCGGGAGGGGCCCAGGATACGCAGTATTTT. Protein sequence: CASRPSPRAGGAQDTQYF.

This clone was seen only once. The rearrangement links TRBV5-4 to TRBJ2-1; TRBD2 aligns across 8 bases. Germline V gene data show CDR1 as SGHNT and CDR2 as YYREEE (reference sequence). CDR3 length: 14 residues. Losses at the gene ends were 1 base for V and 6 bases for J; bases not matched to a gene: 3. Written as DNA, the CDR3 is TGTGCCAGCAGCTTGCCTAGCGGGCCCAATGAGCAGTTCTTC. This sequence encodes CASSLPSGPNEQFF.

The V call is TRBV30, the J call TRBJ2-1; tentatively, D is TRBD2 (6 bases). CDR3 length equals 16 residues. Germline V lookup: CDR1 GTSNPN, CDR2 SVGIG (reference sequence). V was clipped by 5 bases and J by 7 bases, with 24 bases between them. CDR3 nucleotide sequence: TGTGCCTGGGTGGAGCCGGGACCGGGACGGGGGAATGAGCAGTTCTTC. Translating gives CAWVEPGPGRGNEQFF.

J is TRBJ2-7 and V is TRBV11-2; a weak D match, TRBD1 (5 bases). The germline V gene encodes CDR1 SGHAT and CDR2 FQNNGV. This CDR3 has 14 residues. V lost 4 bases, J lost 0 bases, and 10 bases lay in between. In DNA, the CDR3 is TGTGCCAGCAGCTACGGACATACCTCCTACGAGCAGTACTTC. Translation gives CASSYGHTSYEQYF.

The chain has TRBV11-2 and TRBJ2-7; 11 nucleotides agree with TRBD1. Germline-derived CDR1 and CDR2 are SGHAT and FQNNGV. This CDR3 contains 16 residues. V dropped 5 bases and J dropped 3; count of bases not matched to a gene: 9. The CDR3: CASSRSGTGGDYEQYF. For the CDR3, the DNA is TGTGCCAGCAGCCGATCCGGGACAGGGGGAGACTACGAGCAGTACTTC.

This rearrangement joins TRBV7-2 to TRBJ1-4, with D possibly matching TRBD1 (5 bases). Per the germline V gene, CDR1 is SGHTA and CDR2 is FQGNSA. Deletions cut 1 base from V and 8 bases from J, with 14 bases between. The CDR3 has 15 residues. Written as DNA, the CDR3 is TGTGCCAGCAGCTTAGTAAGGGGTCGTGGCGAAAAACTGTTTTTT. Protein sequence: CASSLVRGRGEKLFF.

The chain combines TRBV6-6 with TRBJ1-2, with D unresolved. The CDR3 is 12 residues long. Between the trimmed V and J ends, which lost 2 bases and 8 bases, there was a span of 9 bases. Germline assignment: CDR1 MNHNY and CDR2 SVGAGI (reference sequence). The DNA for the CDR3 is TGTGCCAGCAGTTACGAGGGATTGGGCTACACCTTC. Translation: CASSYEGLGYTF.

The chain carries TRBV30 and TRBJ1-6; 8 bases map to TRBD1. J gave up 3 bases and V 3 bases, and 4 bases lay outside the gene matches. Germline loops: CDR1 GTSNPN, CDR2 SVGIG (reference sequence). The CDR3 extends over 15 amino acids. The CDR3 protein is CAWRVTGGYNSPLHF. The CDR3 DNA reads TGTGCCTGGAGAGTTACAGGGGGCTATAATTCACCCCTCCACTTT.

This clone appeared a few times. The chain employs TRBV27 and TRBJ2-7, with D perhaps TRBD2 (5 bases). CDR3 size: 15 residues. Germline CDR1 reads MNHEY; CDR2 reads SMNVEV (reference sequence). Trimming left V 2 bases short and J 1 base short, with 12 bases between. The CDR3 DNA reads as TGTGCCAGCAGTTTAAGGCGGGCCCCGTCCTACGAGCAGTACTTC. Amino acids: CASSLRRAPSYEQYF.

The genes are TRBV24-1 and TRBJ2-5; TRBD2 agrees at 11 bases. The V segment lost 4 bases and the J segment 4 bases; nucleotides outside the gene matches: 10. CDR3 size: 17 residues. Germline CDR1 KGHDR, CDR2 SFDVKD. This chain's CDR3 is CATSDLSGRAPPETQYF. As DNA, the CDR3 is TGTGCCACCAGTGACCTTAGCGGGAGGGCCCCCCCAGAGACCCAGTACTTC.

This rearrangement joins TRBV28 to TRBJ2-7; D is perhaps TRBD1 (5 bases). The germline V and J ends were trimmed by 3 bases and 3 bases, with 15 bases remaining between them. Germline V CDR1 and CDR2: MDHEN, SYDVKM. The CDR3 totals 15 residues. CDR3 protein: CASSLGIGRDYEQYF. CDR3 in DNA: TGTGCCAGCAGTTTGGGAATTGGCAGGGACTACGAGCAGTACTTC.

The table lists this clone with a count of one. V is TRBV21-1 and J is TRBJ1-4; the DNA was not used to check the table's D call, TRBD1. TRBV21-1 is a pseudogene. The CDR3 consists of 18 residues. The CDR3 region has the DNA TGTGCCAGCAGCAAAGGTGGGCCTAAAGGGACAGAGAATGAAAAACTGTTTTTT. It encodes CASSKGGPKGTENEKLFF.

The chain combines TRBV18 with TRBJ2-7, with 7 bases matching TRBD2. V dropped 2 bases and J dropped 7; count of bases not matched to a gene: 11. This CDR3 has 15 amino acids. CDR1 is KGHSH, CDR2 LQKENI, per germline. This CDR3 reads CASSPLAGPYEEQYF. The CDR3, as DNA: TGTGCCAGCTCACCATTAGCGGGTCCTTATGAGGAGCAGTACTTC.

This clone has only a few counts. V is TRBV5-1 and J is TRBJ2-7; weak D call: TRBD2 (5 bases). Germline V CDR1 and CDR2: SGHRS, YFSETQ. The germline V and J ends were trimmed by 5 bases and 3 bases, with 18 bases remaining between them. The CDR3 runs 15 residues. CDR3 in amino acids: CASRMGRLPRYEQYF. In nucleotides, the CDR3 is TGCGCCAGCAGAATGGGGAGATTACCACGCTACGAGCAGTACTTC.

This clone came up once. This sequence joins TRBV20-1 and TRBJ2-7; possible D gene TRBD1, 6 bases. V lost 3 bases and J 6 bases, leaving 18 bases between the germline ends. Germline assignment: CDR1 DFQATT and CDR2 SNEGSKA (reference sequence). CDR3 length equals 14 residues. The CDR3 loop is CSASFGGQRGEQYF. In DNA form, the CDR3 reads TGCAGTGCTAGTTTCGGCGGACAGCGCGGCGAGCAGTACTTC.

V is TRBV9 and J is TRBJ2-2; 8 nucleotides line up with TRBD2. The CDR3 is 15 residues long. Germline loops: CDR1 SGDLS, CDR2 YYNGEE. Trimming removed 0 bases from V and 4 bases from J; junction bases left unmatched: 2. Here the CDR3 reads CASSVDGRATGELFF. The CDR3 DNA sequence: TGTGCCAGCAGCGTAGACGGGAGGGCCACCGGGGAGCTGTTTTTT.